The clone carrying this TCR beta chain was picked up a small number of times. As yet, its antigen is unknown. The data derive from a study of post-analysis software for immune sequencing data. Study conclusions and caveats: Patients showed TRBV5-6, TRBV5-1 and TRBV20-1 among a handful of TRBV segments more frequent than in controls.

V lost 0 bases and J lost 8, with 15 bases in between. Germline V lookup: CDR1 SGDLS, CDR2 YYNGEE. The CDR3 runs 15 residues. TCR beta libraries were prepared from cDNA with unique molecular identifiers. TCRdb re-called the PCR reads through MiXCR, storing one row per CDR3 protein. The table includes hundreds of thousands of distinct CDR3 sequences, around 27% detected once. The sequencing sample was made of blood. The chain links TRBV9 to TRBJ2-1; D gene uncertain. This receptor was taken from a girl aged 10 to 17 with multiple sclerosis. This chain's CDR3 is CASSVGPDFFYEQFF. The CDR3 DNA reads as TGTGCCAGCAGCGTAGGTCCCGATTTCTTCTATGAGCAGTTCTTC.